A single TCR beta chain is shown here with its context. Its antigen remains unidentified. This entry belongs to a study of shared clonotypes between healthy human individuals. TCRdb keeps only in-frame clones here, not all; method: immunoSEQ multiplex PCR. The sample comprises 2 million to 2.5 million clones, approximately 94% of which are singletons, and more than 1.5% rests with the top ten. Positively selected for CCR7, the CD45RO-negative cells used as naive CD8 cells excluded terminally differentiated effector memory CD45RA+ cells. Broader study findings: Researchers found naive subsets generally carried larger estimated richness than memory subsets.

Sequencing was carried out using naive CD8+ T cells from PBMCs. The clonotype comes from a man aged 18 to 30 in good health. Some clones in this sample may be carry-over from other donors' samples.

DNA for the CDR3: TGTGCCAGCAGCTTAGAAGGTAGAGTCGGCGACATTCAGTACTTC. This sequence encodes CASSLEGRVGDIQYF. J is TRBJ2-4 and V is TRBV13; no firm D call. V was pared by 1 base and J by 8 bases, with 15 bases between. The CDR3 runs 15 residues. The germline gives CDR1 PRHDT, CDR2 FYEKMQ (reference sequence).